A single sample gave rise to the 25 T cell receptor beta chains below, sequenced in a study of T cell repertoires in cytomegalovirus infection (dated by TCRdb to the late 2010s). Reads for this sample came from an Illumina HiSeq 1500. TCRdb's own reprocessing of the public reads used fastp at Q25 and MiXCR and kept productive beta chains. Identical CDR3 protein sequences are pooled into one entry, listed with their most common genes and DNA. The sample records roughly 600,000 distinct CDR3 sequences, 20% to 25% of which are singletons. The ten largest clonotypes hold 8% of the sample. The sample was CD8+ T cells from PBMCs. These TCRs come from a human donor in good health (CMV status not recorded). Some clones in this sample may be carry-over from other donors' samples.

The V gene is TRBV3-1, the J gene TRBJ2-2; D not certain. The V and J ends lost 0 bases and 3 bases respectively, with 11 bases between them. The CDR3 length is 16 residues. CDR1 is LGHDT and CDR2 is YNNKEL in the germline V gene (reference sequence). This CDR3 reads CASSQEDRVYTGELFF. The CDR3, as DNA: TGTGCCAGCAGCCAAGAAGATCGGGTTTACACCGGGGAGCTGTTTTTT.

CDR3 in DNA: TGTGCCAGCAGTTTTACTGTGACAGGGCTTGAGCAGTTCTTC. This translates into CASSFTVTGLEQFF. The chain links TRBV7-9 to TRBJ2-1; 7 bases match TRBD1. The CDR3 covers 14 residues. Germline CDR1 SEHNR, CDR2 FQNEAQ (reference sequence). The V segment lost 6 bases and the J segment 9 bases; nucleotides outside the gene matches: 11.

This sequence joins TRBV7-3 and TRBJ2-1; TRBD2 agrees at 11 bases. Germline loops: CDR1 SGHTA, CDR2 FQGTGA. The CDR3 has 15 amino acids. Trimming cost V 5 bases and J 7 bases; bases outside gene matches: 7. CDR3 DNA: TGTGCCAGCAGCCCACTAGCGGGGGAAAGGAATGAGCAGTTCTTC. The encoded protein is CASSPLAGERNEQFF.

This clonotype has only a few counts. The J gene is TRBJ2-1, the V gene TRBV28; tentatively, D is TRBD2 (5 bases). V was clipped by 4 bases and J by 5 bases, with 15 bases between them. Germline V lookup: CDR1 MDHEN, CDR2 SYDVKM. The CDR3 loop spans 15 amino acids. This CDR3 reads CASSSRSREHNEQFF. The CDR3 DNA reads TGTGCCAGCAGTTCCAGGAGCCGGGAACACAATGAGCAGTTCTTC.

This rearrangement joins TRBV7-9 to TRBJ2-3; TRBD2 aligns across 8 bases. After removal of 5 bases from V and 4 bases from J, the junction contained 8 bases not matched to a gene. The germline CDR1 and CDR2 sequences are SEHNR and FQNEAQ (reference sequence). This CDR3 has 15 amino acids. CDR3 loop: CASSPTGGASDTQYF. In DNA, the CDR3 is TGTGCCAGCAGCCCCACGGGGGGGGCGTCAGATACGCAGTATTTT.

This clonotype was counted between two and nine times. This rearrangement joins TRBV6-5 to TRBJ2-3; 9 positions match TRBD2. Germline V CDR1 and CDR2: MNHEY, SVGAGI. The CDR3 loop spans 15 amino acids. Trimming removed 4 bases from V and 0 bases from J; junction bases left unmatched: 2. The CDR3 DNA is TGTGCCAGCAGTTCTAGCGGGGTTAGCACAGATACGCAGTATTTT. Translating gives CASSSSGVSTDTQYF.

This clonotype has only a few counts. The V and J genes are TRBV14 and TRBJ2-3, with 9 bases identical to TRBD1. CDR3 size: 16 residues. Germline-derived CDR1 and CDR2 are SGHDN and FVKESK. V shed 4 bases, J shed 2 bases, and the junction held 7 bases outside the gene matches. As DNA, the CDR3 is TGTGCCAGCAGCCTGTGGACAGGGGAAGTCACAGATACGCAGTATTTT. As protein: CASSLWTGEVTDTQYF.

The gene calls are TRBV29-1 and TRBJ2-1, with 8 bases that match TRBD2. CDR1 is SQVTM and CDR2 is ANQGSEA in the germline V gene. J was trimmed by 8 bases and V by 6 bases; bases with no gene match: 12. The length of the CDR3 is 14 residues. CDR3 sequence (DNA): TGCAGCGTCCTCGGGGGGGCAAGTTGGGATGAGCAGTTCTTC. This encodes CSVLGGASWDEQFF.

V and J are TRBV9 and TRBJ2-1; D uncertain. Looked up from germline, CDR1 is SGDLS and CDR2 is YYNGEE. V was trimmed by 0 bases and J by 7 bases, leaving 5 bases between them. This CDR3 has 12 amino acids. The CDR3 is CASSVVLNEQFF. The CDR3 DNA reads as TGTGCCAGCAGCGTAGTTTTGAATGAGCAGTTCTTC.

This sequence joins TRBV9 and TRBJ2-1, with D perhaps given as TRBD1 or TRBD2 (5 bases each). Trimming removed 0 bases at V and 5 bases at J, with 15 bases between. CDR1 is SGDLS and CDR2 is YYNGEE in the germline V gene. The CDR3 loop spans 16 amino acids. For the CDR3, the DNA is TGTGCCAGCAGCGTAGCCCGGGACCTTGCGAACAATGAGCAGTTCTTC. Amino acids: CASSVARDLANNEQFF.

This clonotype was seen ten or more times. The chain is built from TRBV7-8 and TRBJ2-1, with D possibly being TRBD2 (5 bases). V was shortened by 8 bases and J by 10 bases, with 18 bases between the two germline ends. The CDR3 runs 13 residues. Per the germline V gene, CDR1 is SGHVS and CDR2 is FQNEAQ. The CDR3 bases are TGTGCCAGCGATTCAGTGGGAGCTGAAGAGCAGTTCTTC. The encoded protein is CASDSVGAEEQFF.

With regard to this clonotype: A much larger clone differs by one base, so this may be a read error. The chain has TRBV7-9 and TRBJ1-5; D not certain. The CDR3 contains 15 residues. Germline V gene sequence: CDR1 SEHNR, CDR2 FQNEAQ (reference sequence). CDR3 residues: CASSLVWGSKQPQHF. For the CDR3, the DNA is TGTGCCAGCAGCTTAGTTTGGGGTAGCAAACAGCCCCAGCATTTT.

The chain combines TRBV2 with TRBJ2-4; D might be TRBD1 (6 bases). This CDR3 has 16 residues. The V gene lost 0 bases and the J gene lost 3 bases, with 12 bases spanning the gap. CDR1 and CDR2 (germline): SNHLY, FYNNEI. The CDR3 nucleotides are TGTGCCAGCAGTGAAGCGCTGGACAGCGTCAAAAACATTCAGTACTTC. This translates into CASSEALDSVKNIQYF.

This clonotype has at least ten counts. The V and J genes are TRBV10-3 and TRBJ2-3, with 11 bases aligning to TRBD2. The V gene end was trimmed by 6 bases and the J gene end by 4 bases; junction bases not matched to a gene: 15. Per germline, CDR1 ENHRY and CDR2 SYGVKD. The CDR3 runs 18 residues. CDR3 nucleotides: TGTGCCATCAGGACCCGTGAAATAGCGGGGGGGCCGGCAGATACGCAGTATTTT. Translated, it gives CAIRTREIAGGPADTQYF.

The chain couples TRBV5-5 to TRBJ2-4; TRBD1 is a possible D gene (6 bases). The V end lost 4 bases, the J end lost 3 bases, and 17 bases lay between the germline ends. Looked up from germline, CDR1 is SGHKS and CDR2 is YYEKEE (reference sequence). CDR3 length: 16 residues. The CDR3 bases are TGTGCCAGCAGCCCCCTCCTACAGGGAAGCAAAAACATTCAGTACTTC. Translated, it gives CASSPLLQGSKNIQYF.

The chain joins TRBV5-6 to TRBJ2-7; 8 bases match TRBD1. CDR1 SGHDT and CDR2 YYEEEE come from the germline V gene. V lost 0 bases, J lost 4 bases, and 12 bases stayed unmatched. There are 17 residues in the CDR3. This CDR3 is CASSLAGPRQGIYEQYV. The DNA of the CDR3 is TGTGCCAGCAGCTTGGCCGGACCCAGACAGGGGATATACGAGCAGTACGTC.

In this sample, this clonotype turned up many times. The V gene is TRBV7-2, the J gene TRBJ2-3; 7 bases are a match to TRBD1. This CDR3 contains 17 residues. J gave up 3 bases and V 1 base, and 10 bases lay outside the gene matches. Germline V gene data show CDR1 as SGHTA and CDR2 as FQGNSA. CDR3 loop: CASSLGPTGVGTDTQYF. In DNA, the CDR3 is TGTGCCAGCAGCTTAGGTCCTACAGGGGTAGGGACAGATACGCAGTATTTT.

This clonotype was counted between two and nine times. CDR3 nucleotide sequence: TGTGCCAGCAGCTCCCATTCGATTCAACGATGGGCAAGCAGCTACGAGCAGTACTTC. Its translation: CASSSHSIQRWASSYEQYF. V gene TRBV7-9 combines with J gene TRBJ2-7, with D unresolved. V was shortened by 4 bases and J by 3 bases, with 28 bases between the two germline ends. Germline loops: CDR1 SEHNR, CDR2 FQNEAQ (reference sequence). The CDR3 extends over 19 amino acids.

The table lists this clonotype with many counts. The chain links TRBV28 to TRBJ1-1, with 7 bases fitting TRBD1. Germline values: CDR1 MDHEN, CDR2 SYDVKM. The J segment lost 6 bases and the V segment lost 1 base, leaving 2 bases of the junction unmatched. The CDR3 contains 13 residues. The DNA for the CDR3 is TGTGCCAGCAGTTTATCAACAGGGGCTGAAGCTTTCTTT. Protein: CASSLSTGAEAFF.

This clonotype was found a few times. This chain's CDR3 is CSVEGGEEADTQYF. CDR3 in DNA: TGCAGCGTTGAAGGCGGGGAGGAGGCAGATACGCAGTATTTT. V is TRBV29-1 and J is TRBJ2-3; maybe TRBD2 (6 bases). The germline V and J ends were trimmed by 1 base and 4 bases, with 12 bases remaining between them. There are 14 residues in the CDR3. The germline gives CDR1 SQVTM, CDR2 ANQGSEA.

This clonotype was seen repeatedly, ten times or more. The V call is TRBV12-3 or TRBV12-4, the J call TRBJ1-5, with TRBD1 matching 7 bases. J lost 7 bases, V lost 3 bases, and 6 bases had no gene match. The CDR3 extends over 14 amino acids. The CDR3 sequence is CASSFGPGGQPQHF. The CDR3, as DNA: TGTGCCAGCAGTTTTGGGCCAGGGGGGCAGCCCCAGCATTTT.

The chain joins TRBV20-1 to TRBJ2-1, with a tentative D call TRBD1 (6 bases). This CDR3 contains 16 residues. V shed 0 bases and J shed 6 bases, with 18 bases lying between them. Germline V gives CDR1 DFQATT, CDR2 SNEGSKA (reference sequence). CDR3 sequence (DNA): TGCAGTGCTAGAGATCTTACAGGGCACACGGGCAATGAGCAGTTCTTC. Encoded protein: CSARDLTGHTGNEQFF.

In its sample, this clonotype was seen a few times. The CDR3 DNA sequence: TGTGCCAGCACCACAGGGAGCTCCTACAATGAGCAGTTCTTC. Translating gives CASTTGSSYNEQFF. This rearrangement joins TRBV7-9 to TRBJ2-1; D is perhaps TRBD1 (6 bases). Trimming left V 7 bases short and J 0 bases short, with 10 bases between. The CDR3 sequence is 14 residues long. Germline V gene sequence: CDR1 SEHNR, CDR2 FQNEAQ (reference sequence).

The chain couples TRBV7-2 to TRBJ2-3; perhaps TRBD1 as D (5 bases). The CDR3 covers 15 residues. Trimming stripped 2 bases from V and 2 bases from J, with 11 bases between. CDR1 is SGHTA and CDR2 is FQGNSA in the germline V gene. CDR3 nucleotides: TGTGCCAGCAGCTTAAGGGGCTTCCCCACAGATACGCAGTATTTT. It specifies CASSLRGFPTDTQYF.

V is TRBV20-1 and J is TRBJ1-1, with a possible D match to TRBD1 (5 bases). This CDR3 comprises 13 residues. The ends were cut back, 6 bases at V and 1 base at J, with 12 bases in the middle. CDR1 is DFQATT, CDR2 SNEGSKA, per germline (reference sequence). The CDR3 is CSAPPGGNTEAFF. DNA for the CDR3: TGCAGTGCCCCCCCGGGGGGGAACACTGAAGCTTTCTTT.